This T cell receptor (beta chain) was identified during a study of T cells in Graves' hyperthyroidism and ophthalmopathy. For the study at large: Once the initial diagnosis was made, peripheral blood was obtained before any treatment. Overall study results and limits: Model predictions of ophthalmopathy came a median roughly 6.7 months before onset.

The investigators amplified TCR beta CDR3 regions from RNA transcripts. Researchers ran a first-round RT-PCR on the TCR CDR3 using the HTBI primer set. TCRdb reanalysed the multiplex PCR reads using MiXCR and keeps one entry per CDR3 protein. The sample has hundreds of thousands of distinct CDR3 sequences; approximately 15% are singletons. Exclusions: uncontrolled infection, other autoimmune disease, pregnancy, lactation. This clonotype has ten or more counts. The antigen is not known. Germline V gene data show CDR1 as PRHDT and CDR2 as FYEKMQ (reference sequence). The CDR3 consists of 14 residues. The V gene lost 4 bases and the J gene lost 1 base, with 9 bases spanning the gap.

This chain links TRBV13 with TRBJ2-3; D is unresolved. The sequence derives from a woman aged 18-29 years with Graves' hyperthyroidism. Specimen: blood. CDR3 loop: CASSSLRRTDTQYF. In DNA, the CDR3 is TGTGCCAGCAGCTCCCTGCGGCGCACAGATACGCAGTATTTT.